This entry describes one TCR beta chain. Antigen: not known. PCR involved 60 Vbeta and 13 Jbeta primers. Generated by immunoSEQ multiplex PCR, the TCRdb table keeps only in-frame clones and is missing some. The table has 150,000 to 200,000 clones, approximately 85% seen once. The sample belongs to a study of cytomegalovirus exposure and HLA in healthy donors. The germline CDR1 and CDR2 sequences are SGHDT and YYEEEE. This CDR3 has 14 amino acids. V was clipped by 4 bases and J by 4 bases; unmatched bases: 7. Healthy individuals who donated bone marrow served as the donors. Overall study findings and caveats: TCR beta V- and J-gene trimming was later associated with a missense DCLRE1C variant. In an earlier analysis, most TCR beta V segments were productive about 87% or about 30% of the time.

The sequence was obtained from a man aged 18 to 29 in good health and CMV-seronegative. What was sequenced was PBMCs. This chain links TRBV5-6 with TRBJ1-2; TRBD1 agrees at 7 bases. The CDR3 spells CASSRDRVFYGYTF. The CDR3 DNA sequence: TGTGCCAGCAGCAGAGACAGGGTCTTCTATGGCTACACCTTC.